This is a list of T cell receptor beta chains from one sample in a study of T cell changes during pregnancy in multiple sclerosis. Produced via immunoSEQ multiplex PCR; TCRdb's table is partial and in-frame only. The table has 60,000 or so clones, 75% to 95% seen once; the top ten hold about 0.85%. Material: peripheral blood, obtained before pregnancy. The origin of the receptors is a female donor with multiple sclerosis, enrolled in a pregnancy study. Each CDR3 is given with its conserved first and last residue. The order of the fields is clone size, J gene, D gene, V gene, CDR3 protein, CDR3 DNA. The D gene is left open where the match is weak. Clone sizes are given selectively: once, few, many, or a class where the clone is expanded.

abundance: -
j_gene: TRBJ2-1
d_gene: TRBD1
v_gene: TRBV6-4
CDR3aa: CASSPGTGGTEQFF
CDR3nt: TGTGCCAGCAGTCCCGGGACAGGGGGGACTGAGCAGTTCTTC

abundance: -
j_gene: TRBJ1-3
d_gene: -
v_gene: TRBV6-5
CDR3aa: CASSGGQIVNTIYF
CDR3nt: TGTGCCAGCAGTGGAGGCCAGATCGTGAACACCATATATTTT

abundance: -
j_gene: TRBJ2-7
d_gene: TRBD1
v_gene: TRBV6-5
CDR3aa: CASRPRGQDYEQYF
CDR3nt: TGTGCCAGCAGACCGCGGGGACAGGACTACGAGCAGTACTTC

abundance: -
j_gene: TRBJ2-7
d_gene: TRBD2
v_gene: TRBV6-5
CDR3aa: CASSYSPSGGYEQYF
CDR3nt: TGTGCCAGCAGTTACTCGCCTAGCGGGGGCTACGAGCAGTACTTC

abundance: -
j_gene: TRBJ1-4
d_gene: -
v_gene: TRBV9
CDR3aa: CASSVGWGGLYEKLFF
CDR3nt: TGTGCCAGCAGCGTAGGATGGGGGGGGCTATATGAAAAACTGTTTTTT

abundance: -
j_gene: TRBJ2-3
d_gene: TRBD2
v_gene: TRBV5-4
CDR3aa: CASSFVIGGLTDTQYF
CDR3nt: TGTGCCAGCAGCTTTGTGATCGGGGGGTTGACAGATACGCAGTATTTT

abundance: -
j_gene: TRBJ2-4
d_gene: TRBD1
v_gene: TRBV19
CDR3aa: CASSIVTGALAKNIQYF
CDR3nt: TGTGCCAGTAGTATAGTTACAGGGGCTCTAGCCAAAAACATTCAGTACTTC

abundance: -
j_gene: TRBJ1-1
d_gene: -
v_gene: TRBV6-5
CDR3aa: CASSSTVNTEAFF
CDR3nt: TGTGCCAGCAGTTCGACAGTGAACACTGAAGCTTTCTTT

abundance: few
j_gene: TRBJ1-1
d_gene: -
v_gene: TRBV5-1
CDR3aa: CASSLGAEAFF
CDR3nt: TGCGCCAGCAGCTTGGGAGCCGAAGCTTTCTTT

abundance: -
j_gene: TRBJ1-2
d_gene: -
v_gene: TRBV19
CDR3aa: CASSPTGSSYGYTF
CDR3nt: TGTGCCAGTAGTCCAACGGGGTCTTCCTATGGCTACACCTTC

abundance: -
j_gene: TRBJ1-2
d_gene: -
v_gene: TRBV18
CDR3aa: CASSPPEINYGYTF
CDR3nt: TGTGCCAGCTCACCACCGGAGATTAACTATGGCTACACCTTC

abundance: -
j_gene: TRBJ2-1
d_gene: TRBD2
v_gene: TRBV6-5
CDR3aa: CASSYITSGPKGEQFF
CDR3nt: TGTGCCAGCAGTTACATTACTAGCGGCCCAAAGGGTGAGCAGTTCTTC

abundance: -
j_gene: TRBJ2-5
d_gene: -
v_gene: TRBV2
CDR3aa: CASSEARASVVTQYF
CDR3nt: TGTGCCAGCAGTGAAGCGCGGGCTAGCGTCGTGACCCAGTACTTC

abundance: few
j_gene: TRBJ2-6
d_gene: -
v_gene: TRBV4-3
CDR3aa: CASSQDSGAGANVLTF
CDR3nt: TGCGCCAGCAGCCAAGATTCAGGGGCTGGGGCCAACGTCCTGACTTTC

abundance: -
j_gene: TRBJ1-1
d_gene: TRBD1
v_gene: TRBV19
CDR3aa: CASSTDRVRAFF
CDR3nt: TGTGCCAGTAGTACGGACAGGGTAAGAGCTTTCTTT

abundance: -
j_gene: TRBJ1-6
d_gene: -
v_gene: TRBV5-5
CDR3aa: CASSLGGRAYNSPLHF
CDR3nt: TGTGCCAGCAGCTTGGGCGGGAGGGCCTATAATTCACCCCTCCACTTT

abundance: many
j_gene: TRBJ2-7
d_gene: TRBD2
v_gene: TRBV6-1
CDR3aa: CASSEKGTSGGEQYF
CDR3nt: TGTGCCAGCAGTGAAAAAGGGACTAGCGGGGGCGAGCAGTACTTC

abundance: -
j_gene: TRBJ1-2
d_gene: TRBD1
v_gene: TRBV10-3
CDR3aa: CAIRQGTNYGYTF
CDR3nt: TGTGCCATCAGACAGGGGACTAACTATGGCTACACCTTC

abundance: once
j_gene: TRBJ2-1
d_gene: -
v_gene: TRBV20-1
CDR3aa: CSARPEGEQFF
CDR3nt: TGCAGTGCTAGACCGGAGGGTGAGCAGTTCTTC

abundance: -
j_gene: TRBJ2-7
d_gene: TRBD2
v_gene: TRBV5-1
CDR3aa: CASSLSWPAGAAVVYEQYF
CDR3nt: TGCGCCAGCAGCTTGTCATGGCCAGCGGGGGCCGCTGTTGTCTACGAGCAGTACTTC

abundance: -
j_gene: TRBJ1-2
d_gene: TRBD1
v_gene: TRBV4-3
CDR3aa: CASSQGLDQGELLRSYGYTF
CDR3nt: TGCGCCAGCAGCCAAGGTCTAGATCAGGGGGAACTATTGAGAAGCTATGGCTACACCTTC

abundance: -
j_gene: TRBJ2-7
d_gene: TRBD1
v_gene: TRBV7-2
CDR3aa: CASSRDRGPNYEQYF
CDR3nt: TGTGCCAGCAGCCGGGACAGGGGACCCAACTACGAGCAGTACTTC

abundance: -
j_gene: TRBJ1-6
d_gene: -
v_gene: TRBV6-5
CDR3aa: CASSPLFVHNSPLHF
CDR3nt: TGTGCCAGCAGCCCCCTGTTCGTCCATAATTCACCCCTCCACTTT

abundance: once
j_gene: TRBJ1-3
d_gene: -
v_gene: TRBV2
CDR3aa: CASSEESSGNTIYF
CDR3nt: TGTGCCAGCAGTGAAGAGAGCTCTGGAAACACCATATATTTT

abundance: -
j_gene: TRBJ1-6
d_gene: -
v_gene: TRBV9
CDR3aa: CASSESSSYNSPLHF
CDR3nt: TGTGCCAGCAGCGAATCCAGCTCCTATAATTCACCCCTCCACTTT

abundance: -
j_gene: TRBJ2-2
d_gene: -
v_gene: TRBV19
CDR3aa: CASRQNTGELFF
CDR3nt: TGTGCCAGTAGACAGAACACCGGGGAGCTGTTTTTT

abundance: -
j_gene: TRBJ2-7
d_gene: TRBD2
v_gene: TRBV18
CDR3aa: CASSGLAAEQYF
CDR3nt: TGTGCCAGCTCCGGACTAGCGGCCGAGCAGTACTTC

abundance: once
j_gene: TRBJ2-7
d_gene: TRBD1
v_gene: TRBV5-6
CDR3aa: CASSLGRRDRGLSEQYF
CDR3nt: TGTGCCAGCAGCTTGGGGCGCCGGGACAGGGGGTTGTCCGAGCAGTACTTC

abundance: once
j_gene: TRBJ2-1
d_gene: TRBD1
v_gene: TRBV4-3
CDR3aa: CASSLVQGNEQFF
CDR3nt: TGCGCCAGCAGCCTCGTACAGGGGAATGAGCAGTTCTTC

abundance: -
j_gene: TRBJ2-7
d_gene: TRBD1
v_gene: TRBV5-4
CDR3aa: CASSWTPGTGSEQYF
CDR3nt: TGTGCCAGCAGCTGGACTCCCGGGACAGGGTCCGAGCAGTACTTC

abundance: -
j_gene: TRBJ1-5
d_gene: -
v_gene: TRBV7-2
CDR3aa: CASSLGQGEEPQHF
CDR3nt: TGTGCCAGCAGCTTAGGGCAGGGTGAAGAGCCCCAGCATTTT

abundance: -
j_gene: TRBJ2-7
d_gene: -
v_gene: TRBV29-1
CDR3aa: CSAPPGRAYEQYF
CDR3nt: TGCAGCGCACCTCCGGGCAGGGCCTACGAGCAGTACTTC

abundance: once
j_gene: TRBJ2-1
d_gene: -
v_gene: TRBV7-3
CDR3aa: CASSATAQPYNEQFF
CDR3nt: TGTGCCAGCAGCGCGACAGCCCAACCCTACAATGAGCAGTTCTTC

abundance: -
j_gene: TRBJ2-7
d_gene: -
v_gene: TRBV7-9
CDR3aa: CASSLGSGGEDEQYF
CDR3nt: TGTGCCAGCAGCTTAGGCTCGGGGGGCGAGGACGAGCAGTACTTC

abundance: -
j_gene: TRBJ1-6
d_gene: -
v_gene: TRBV7-9
CDR3aa: CASSSGGKSPLHF
CDR3nt: TGTGCCAGCAGCTCCGGGGGGAAATCACCCCTCCACTTT

abundance: -
j_gene: TRBJ1-2
d_gene: TRBD1
v_gene: TRBV5-1
CDR3aa: CASSPLRQGAGYGYTF
CDR3nt: TGCGCCAGCAGCCCCCTTAGACAGGGGGCTGGTTATGGCTACACCTTC

abundance: once
j_gene: TRBJ1-4
d_gene: -
v_gene: TRBV19
CDR3aa: CATTGPGREKLFF
CDR3nt: TGTGCCACTACAGGGCCGGGGCGGGAAAAACTGTTTTTT

abundance: -
j_gene: TRBJ2-5
d_gene: TRBD1
v_gene: TRBV7-9
CDR3aa: CASGTGRDQETQYF
CDR3nt: TGTGCCAGCGGGACAGGGCGCGACCAAGAGACCCAGTACTTC

abundance: few
j_gene: TRBJ2-1
d_gene: TRBD2
v_gene: TRBV7-3
CDR3aa: CASSSERLAGGLQFF
CDR3nt: TGTGCCAGCAGCTCCGAACGACTAGCGGGGGGTCTACAGTTCTTC

abundance: -
j_gene: TRBJ2-5
d_gene: TRBD2
v_gene: TRBV5-6
CDR3aa: CASSSSGGSETQYF
CDR3nt: TGTGCCAGCAGCTCTAGCGGGGGCTCAGAGACCCAGTACTTC

abundance: -
j_gene: TRBJ2-3
d_gene: TRBD2
v_gene: TRBV4-2
CDR3aa: CASSQSTSGGTDTQYF
CDR3nt: TGTGCCAGCAGCCAATCGACTAGCGGGGGCACAGATACGCAGTATTTT

abundance: -
j_gene: TRBJ1-1
d_gene: -
v_gene: TRBV6-7
CDR3aa: CASSYDTGIPEAFF
CDR3nt: TGTGCCAGCAGTTACGATACAGGGATCCCTGAAGCTTTCTTT

abundance: -
j_gene: TRBJ2-3
d_gene: TRBD2
v_gene: TRBV7-2
CDR3aa: CASSLGAGGARDTQYF
CDR3nt: TGTGCCAGCAGCTTAGGTGCGGGGGGGGCGAGAGATACGCAGTATTTT

abundance: -
j_gene: TRBJ2-7
d_gene: TRBD1
v_gene: TRBV2
CDR3aa: CASSDRTGLTYEQYF
CDR3nt: TGTGCCAGCAGTGACCGGACAGGGCTTACCTACGAGCAGTACTTC

abundance: -
j_gene: TRBJ2-3
d_gene: TRBD2
v_gene: TRBV14
CDR3aa: CASSQALRGTTDTQYF
CDR3nt: TGTGCCAGCAGCCAAGCCCTGCGGGGGACCACAGATACGCAGTATTTT

abundance: once
j_gene: TRBJ2-4
d_gene: -
v_gene: TRBV7-2
CDR3aa: CASTPGTFVGNIQYF
CDR3nt: TGTGCCAGCACCCCCGGGACATTCGTAGGCAACATTCAGTACTTC

abundance: -
j_gene: TRBJ2-2
d_gene: TRBD2
v_gene: TRBV4-3
CDR3aa: CASSPGTSGGGGTGELFF
CDR3nt: TGCGCCAGCAGCCCTGGGACTAGCGGGGGAGGCGGTACCGGGGAGCTGTTTTTT

abundance: -
j_gene: TRBJ1-2
d_gene: -
v_gene: TRBV5-1
CDR3aa: CASSSEGRLYGYTF
CDR3nt: TGCGCCAGCAGCTCGGAGGGGCGTCTCTATGGCTACACCTTC

abundance: -
j_gene: TRBJ2-1
d_gene: TRBD1
v_gene: TRBV7-2
CDR3aa: CASSFRDRGQFF
CDR3nt: TGTGCCAGCAGCTTCCGGGACAGAGGACAGTTCTTC

abundance: -
j_gene: TRBJ2-1
d_gene: -
v_gene: TRBV4-1
CDR3aa: CASSHVRGGAYNEQFF
CDR3nt: TGCGCCAGCAGCCATGTTAGGGGGGGGGCCTACAATGAGCAGTTCTTC

abundance: -
j_gene: TRBJ1-5
d_gene: -
v_gene: TRBV15
CDR3aa: CATSTLRGSGKYSNQPQHF
CDR3nt: TGTGCCACCAGCACCCTAAGGGGGTCCGGCAAGTATAGCAATCAGCCCCAGCATTTT